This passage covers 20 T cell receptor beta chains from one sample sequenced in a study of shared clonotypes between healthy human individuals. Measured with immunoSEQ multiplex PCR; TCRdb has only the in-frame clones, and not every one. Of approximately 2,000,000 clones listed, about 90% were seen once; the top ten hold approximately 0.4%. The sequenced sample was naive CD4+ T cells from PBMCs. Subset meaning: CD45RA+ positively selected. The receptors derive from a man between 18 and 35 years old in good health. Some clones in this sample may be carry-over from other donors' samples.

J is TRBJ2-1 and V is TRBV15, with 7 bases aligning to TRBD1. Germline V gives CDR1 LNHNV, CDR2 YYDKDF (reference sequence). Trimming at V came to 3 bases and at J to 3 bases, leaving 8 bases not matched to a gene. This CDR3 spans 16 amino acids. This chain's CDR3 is CATSRGAGTDYNEQFF. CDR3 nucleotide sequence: TGTGCCACCAGCAGGGGAGCCGGGACAGACTACAATGAGCAGTTCTTC.

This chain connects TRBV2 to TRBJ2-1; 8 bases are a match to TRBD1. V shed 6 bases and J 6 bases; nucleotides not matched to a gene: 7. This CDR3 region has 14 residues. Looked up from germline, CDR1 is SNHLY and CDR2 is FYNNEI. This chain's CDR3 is CASSPRGRLNEQFF. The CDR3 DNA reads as TGTGCCAGCAGCCCCAGGGGGCGCCTCAATGAGCAGTTCTTC.

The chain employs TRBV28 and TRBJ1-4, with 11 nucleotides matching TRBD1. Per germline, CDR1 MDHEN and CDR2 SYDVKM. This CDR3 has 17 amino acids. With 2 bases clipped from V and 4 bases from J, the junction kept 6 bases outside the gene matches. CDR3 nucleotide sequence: TGTGCCAGCAGTTTAGAGGACAGGGGGCTTGGTAATGAAAAACTGTTTTTT. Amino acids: CASSLEDRGLGNEKLFF. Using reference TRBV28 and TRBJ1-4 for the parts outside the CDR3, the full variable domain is DVKVTQSSRYLVKRTGEKVFLECVQDMDHENMFWYRQDPGLGLRLIYFSYDVKMKEKGDIPEGYSVSREKKERFSLILESASTNQTSMYLCASSLEDRGLGNEKLFFGSGTQLSVL.

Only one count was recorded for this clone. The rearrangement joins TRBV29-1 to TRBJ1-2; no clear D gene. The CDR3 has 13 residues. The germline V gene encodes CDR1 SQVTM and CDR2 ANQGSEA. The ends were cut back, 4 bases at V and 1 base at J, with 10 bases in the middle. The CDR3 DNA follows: TGCAGCGTTGTCCCTAAGGATAACTATGGCTACACCTTC. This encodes CSVVPKDNYGYTF.

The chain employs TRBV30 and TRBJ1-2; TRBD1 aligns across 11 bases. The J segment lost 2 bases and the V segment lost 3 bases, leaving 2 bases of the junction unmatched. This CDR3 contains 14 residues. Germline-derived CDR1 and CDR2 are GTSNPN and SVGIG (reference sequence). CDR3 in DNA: TGTGCCTGGAGGAGGGACAGGGGGAACTATGGCTACACCTTC. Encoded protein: CAWRRDRGNYGYTF.

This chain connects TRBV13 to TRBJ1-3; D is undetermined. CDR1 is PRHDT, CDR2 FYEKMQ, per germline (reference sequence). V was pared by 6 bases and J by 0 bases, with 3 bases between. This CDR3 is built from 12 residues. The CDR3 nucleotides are TGTGCCAGCAGTGACTCTGGAAACACCATATATTTT. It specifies CASSDSGNTIYF.

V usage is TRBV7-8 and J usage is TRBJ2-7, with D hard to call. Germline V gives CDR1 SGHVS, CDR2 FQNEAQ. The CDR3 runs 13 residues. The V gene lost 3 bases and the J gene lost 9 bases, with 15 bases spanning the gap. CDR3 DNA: TGTGCCAGCAGCTTGGCCCCTATACCTGCGCAGTACTTC. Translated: CASSLAPIPAQYF.

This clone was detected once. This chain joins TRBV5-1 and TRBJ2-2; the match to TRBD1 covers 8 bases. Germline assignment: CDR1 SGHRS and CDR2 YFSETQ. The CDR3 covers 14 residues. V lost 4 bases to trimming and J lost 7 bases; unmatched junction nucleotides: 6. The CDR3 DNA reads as TGCGCCAGCAGCGGGATTGACAGGGGCGGGGAGCTGTTTTTT. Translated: CASSGIDRGGELFF.

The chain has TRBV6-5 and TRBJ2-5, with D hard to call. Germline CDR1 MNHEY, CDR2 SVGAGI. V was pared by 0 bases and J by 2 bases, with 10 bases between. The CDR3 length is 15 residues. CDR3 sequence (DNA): TGTGCCAGCAGTTACTCGTGGGCACCTCAAGAGACCCAGTACTTC. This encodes CASSYSWAPQETQYF.

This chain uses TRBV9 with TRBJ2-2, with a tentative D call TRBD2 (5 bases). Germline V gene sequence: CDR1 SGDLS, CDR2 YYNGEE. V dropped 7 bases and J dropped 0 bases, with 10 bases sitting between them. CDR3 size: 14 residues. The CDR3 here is CASLRDPNTGELFF. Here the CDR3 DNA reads TGTGCCAGCCTCCGGGATCCGAACACCGGGGAGCTGTTTTTT.

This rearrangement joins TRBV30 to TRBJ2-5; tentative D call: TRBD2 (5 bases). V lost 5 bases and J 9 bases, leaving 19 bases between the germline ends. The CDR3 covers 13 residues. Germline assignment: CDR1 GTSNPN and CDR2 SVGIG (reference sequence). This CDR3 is CAWAGVAWNSQYF. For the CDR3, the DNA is TGTGCCTGGGCCGGGGTAGCTTGGAATTCCCAGTACTTC.

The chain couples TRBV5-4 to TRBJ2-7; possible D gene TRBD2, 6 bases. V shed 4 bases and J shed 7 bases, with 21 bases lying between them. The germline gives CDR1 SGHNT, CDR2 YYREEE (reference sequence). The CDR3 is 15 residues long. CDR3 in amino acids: CASSPGLLNGGEQYF. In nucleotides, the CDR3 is TGTGCCAGCAGCCCGGGCCTTCTTAACGGAGGGGAGCAGTACTTC.

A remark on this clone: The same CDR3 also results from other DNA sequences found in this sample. The CDR3 protein is CASSLGHSTDTQYF. The CDR3 region has the DNA TGTGCCAGCAGCTTGGGACACAGCACAGATACGCAGTATTTT. The rearrangement joins TRBV11-3 to TRBJ2-3; the D gene is possibly TRBD1 (6 bases). This CDR3 has 14 residues. Trimming removed 3 bases from V and 0 bases from J, with 7 bases in between. Germline CDR1 reads SGHNT; CDR2 reads YENEEA.

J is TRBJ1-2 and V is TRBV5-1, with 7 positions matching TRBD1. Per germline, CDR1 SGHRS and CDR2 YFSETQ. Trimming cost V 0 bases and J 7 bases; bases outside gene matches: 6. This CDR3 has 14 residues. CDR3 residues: CASSLDRGSGGYTF. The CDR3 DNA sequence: TGCGCCAGCAGCTTGGACAGGGGATCGGGTGGCTACACCTTC.

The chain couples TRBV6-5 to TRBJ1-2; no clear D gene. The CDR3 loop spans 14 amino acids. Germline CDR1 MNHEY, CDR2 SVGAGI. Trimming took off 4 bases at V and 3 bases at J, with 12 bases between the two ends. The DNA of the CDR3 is TGTGCCAGCAGTTCCTGGACCGGGGACTATGGCTACACCTTC. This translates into CASSSWTGDYGYTF.

The CDR3 coding sequence is TGTGCCAGCAGCCCCGGGCCAGAGACCCAGTACTTC. Amino acids: CASSPGPETQYF. The genes are TRBV7-2 and TRBJ2-5, with D uncertain. Germline assignment: CDR1 SGHTA and CDR2 FQGNSA. CDR3 length: 12 residues. The V and J ends lost 5 bases and 4 bases respectively, with 8 bases between them.

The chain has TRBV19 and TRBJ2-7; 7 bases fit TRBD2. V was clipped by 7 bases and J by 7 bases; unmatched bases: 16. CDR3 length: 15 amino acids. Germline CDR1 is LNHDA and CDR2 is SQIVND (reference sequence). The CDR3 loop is CASTGGLAEGQEQYF. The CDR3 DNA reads TGTGCCAGTACCGGAGGGCTAGCGGAGGGGCAAGAGCAGTACTTC.

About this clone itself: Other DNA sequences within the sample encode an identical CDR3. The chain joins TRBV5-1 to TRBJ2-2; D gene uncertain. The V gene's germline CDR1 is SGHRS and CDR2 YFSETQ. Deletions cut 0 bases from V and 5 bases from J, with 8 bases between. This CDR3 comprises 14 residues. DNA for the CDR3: TGCGCCAGCAGCTTGGGACTTCTGACCGGGGAGCTGTTTTTT. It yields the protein CASSLGLLTGELFF.

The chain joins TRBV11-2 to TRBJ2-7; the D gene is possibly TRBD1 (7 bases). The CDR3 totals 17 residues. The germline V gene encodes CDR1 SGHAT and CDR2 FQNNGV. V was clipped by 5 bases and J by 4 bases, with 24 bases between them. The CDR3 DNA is TGTGCCAGCAGCCCTTCGGCGGGACAGACGACACTTTACGAGCAGTACTTC. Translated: CASSPSAGQTTLYEQYF. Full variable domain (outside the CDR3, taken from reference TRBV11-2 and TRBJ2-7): EAGVAQSPRYKIIEKRQSVAFWCNPISGHATLYWYQQILGQGPKLLIQFQNNGVVDDSQLPKDRFSAERLKGVDSTLKIQPAKLEDSAVYLCASSPSAGQTTLYEQYFGPGTRLTVT.

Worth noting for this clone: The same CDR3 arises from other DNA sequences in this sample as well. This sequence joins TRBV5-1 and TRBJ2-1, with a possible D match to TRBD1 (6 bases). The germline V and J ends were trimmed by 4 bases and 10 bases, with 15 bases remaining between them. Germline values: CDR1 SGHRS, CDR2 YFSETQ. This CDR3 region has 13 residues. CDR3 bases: TGCGCCAGCAGCCCAGGGGTCCCCGGCGAGCAGTTCTTC. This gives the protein CASSPGVPGEQFF.